These T cell receptor beta chains were read from a single sample in a study of cytomegalovirus exposure and HLA in healthy donors. TCRdb's copy holds only in-frame clones and misses some; the assay was immunoSEQ multiplex PCR. The data show over 60,000 clones, approximately 96% seen once. Sequencing was performed on PBMCs. The receptors shown here come from a man in his late teens or twenties in good health and CMV-seronegative. The CDR3 runs from the conserved cysteine through the conserved F or W. Fields, in order: clone size, V gene, D gene, J gene, CDR3 DNA, CDR3 protein. D genes are given only for firm matches. Some rows mark clone size as missing; the rest say once, few, many or name a class of expanded clone.

once	TRBV18	TRBD1	TRBJ1-2	TGTGCCAGCTCACGAGGGACAGATAACACTAACTATGGCTACACCTTC	CASSRGTDNTNYGYTF
-	TRBV19	TRBD1	TRBJ1-4	TGTGCCAGTGGGACAGCGAAAGAAAAACTGTTTTTT	CASGTAKEKLFF
-	TRBV28	-	TRBJ1-1	TGTGCCAGCAGTTCTGTGAACACTGAAGCTTTCTTT	CASSSVNTEAFF
-	TRBV5-1	-	TRBJ1-1	TGCGCCAGCAGCTTGGCGGTTTCTGCAGGGGCGTACACTGAAGCTTTCTTT	CASSLAVSAGAYTEAFF
-	TRBV14	-	TRBJ2-7	TGTGCCAGCAGCGAGACAGGCTCCTACGAGCAGTACTTC	CASSETGSYEQYF
-	TRBV28	-	TRBJ1-5	TGTGCCAGCAGTCCACAGGGAACGTCCCGACTTTATAGCAATCAGCCCCAGCATTTT	CASSPQGTSRLYSNQPQHF
-	TRBV27	TRBD2	TRBJ2-7	TGTGCCACCCGACTAGCGGCATCCTACGAGCAGTACTTC	CATRLAASYEQYF
once	TRBV19	-	TRBJ2-2	TGTGCCAGTAGTGCCCGGGTAGCGGCGAACACCGGGGAGCTGTTTTTT	CASSARVAANTGELFF
few	TRBV13	-	TRBJ1-1	TGTGCCAGCAGCTTAACGGTGAACACTGAAGCTTTCTTT	CASSLTVNTEAFF
-	TRBV9	TRBD2	TRBJ2-2	TGTGCCAGCAGCGTATATTTGAGGTCGGGAGGGGACCTCCCCGGGGAGCTGTTTTTT	CASSVYLRSGGDLPGELFF
-	TRBV30	-	TRBJ2-7	TGTGCCTCGAGTGGGGGCTCGGCGGCCGAGCAGTACTTC	CASSGGSAAEQYF
-	TRBV5-6	-	TRBJ1-1	TGTGCCAGCAGTTCGTCAGGGGACACTGAAGCTTTCTTT	CASSSSGDTEAFF